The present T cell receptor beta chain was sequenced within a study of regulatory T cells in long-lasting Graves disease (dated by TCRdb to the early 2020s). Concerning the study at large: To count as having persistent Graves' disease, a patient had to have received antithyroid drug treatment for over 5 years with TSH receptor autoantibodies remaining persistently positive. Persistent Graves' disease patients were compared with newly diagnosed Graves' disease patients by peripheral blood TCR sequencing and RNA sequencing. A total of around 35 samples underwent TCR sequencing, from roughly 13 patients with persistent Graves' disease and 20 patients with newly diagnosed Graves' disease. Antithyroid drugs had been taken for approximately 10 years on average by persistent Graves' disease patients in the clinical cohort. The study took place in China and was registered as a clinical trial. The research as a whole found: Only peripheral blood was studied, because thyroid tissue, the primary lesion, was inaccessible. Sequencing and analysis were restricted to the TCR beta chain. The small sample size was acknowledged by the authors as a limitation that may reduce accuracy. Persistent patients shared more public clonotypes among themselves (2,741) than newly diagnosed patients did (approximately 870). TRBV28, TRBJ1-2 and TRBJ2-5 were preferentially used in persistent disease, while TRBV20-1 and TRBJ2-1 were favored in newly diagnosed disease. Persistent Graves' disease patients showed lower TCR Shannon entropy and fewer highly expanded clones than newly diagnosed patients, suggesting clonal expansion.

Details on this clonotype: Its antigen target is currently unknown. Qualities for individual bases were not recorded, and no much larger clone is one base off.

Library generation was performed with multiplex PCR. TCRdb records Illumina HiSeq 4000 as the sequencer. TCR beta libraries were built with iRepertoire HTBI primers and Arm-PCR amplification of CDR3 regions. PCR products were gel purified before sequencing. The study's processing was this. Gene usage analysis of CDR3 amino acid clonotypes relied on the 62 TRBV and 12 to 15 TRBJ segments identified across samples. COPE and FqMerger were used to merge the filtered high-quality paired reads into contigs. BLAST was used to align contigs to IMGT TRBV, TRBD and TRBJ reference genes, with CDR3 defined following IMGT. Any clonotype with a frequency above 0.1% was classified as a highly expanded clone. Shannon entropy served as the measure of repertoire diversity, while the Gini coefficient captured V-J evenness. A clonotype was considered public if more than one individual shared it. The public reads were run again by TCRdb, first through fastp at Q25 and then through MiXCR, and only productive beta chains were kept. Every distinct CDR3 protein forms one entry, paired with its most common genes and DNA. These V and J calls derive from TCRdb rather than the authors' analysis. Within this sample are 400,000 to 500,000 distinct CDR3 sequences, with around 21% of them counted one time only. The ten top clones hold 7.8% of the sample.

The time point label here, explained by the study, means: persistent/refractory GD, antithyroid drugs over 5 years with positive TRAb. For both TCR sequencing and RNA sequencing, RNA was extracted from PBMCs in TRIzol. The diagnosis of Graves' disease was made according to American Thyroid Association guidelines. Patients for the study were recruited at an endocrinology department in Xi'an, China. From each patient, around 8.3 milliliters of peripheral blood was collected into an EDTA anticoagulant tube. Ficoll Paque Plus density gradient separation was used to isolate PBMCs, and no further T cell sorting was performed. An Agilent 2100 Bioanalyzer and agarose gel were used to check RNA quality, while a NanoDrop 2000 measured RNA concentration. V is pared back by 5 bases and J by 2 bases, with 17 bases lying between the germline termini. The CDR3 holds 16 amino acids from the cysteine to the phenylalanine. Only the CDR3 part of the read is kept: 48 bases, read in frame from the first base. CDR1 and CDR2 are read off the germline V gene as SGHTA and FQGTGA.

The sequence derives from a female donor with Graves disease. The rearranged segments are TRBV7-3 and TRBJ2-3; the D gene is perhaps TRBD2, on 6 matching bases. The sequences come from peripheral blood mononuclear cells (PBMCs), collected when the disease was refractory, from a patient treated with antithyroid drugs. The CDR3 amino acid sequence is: CASSPTGLAHTDTQYF. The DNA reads TGTGCCAGCAGCCCTACGGGACTGGCGCACACAGATACGCAGTATTTT.